One T cell receptor beta chain is described in this entry. Its target is unknown. These data belong to a study of graft-versus-host responses after intestinal transplantation. Overall study context: All recipients got anti-thymocyte globulin induction, then tacrolimus and steroids for 2 to 3 years. Study-wide results and limits: Recipient marrow showed GvH clones, some seen first in ileum or blood. Within allografts, high graft-versus-host to host-versus-graft clonal ratios were seen among patients with graft-donor T cell macrochimerism.

Generated by immunoSEQ multiplex PCR, the TCRdb table keeps only in-frame clones and is missing some. The sample has approximately 90,000 clones, 88% seen once; the top ten hold under 0.3%. The TCR sequence derives from a human donor who was the organ donor for an intestinal transplant. Sequenced here: unstimulated CD4+ T cells sorted from spleen or lymph node cells, sampled before transplant.

The CDR3 sequence: CASSPGTGKGIQYF. Here the CDR3 DNA reads TGTGCCAGCAGCCCCGGGACAGGGAAAGGCATTCAGTACTTC. The J gene is TRBJ2-4, the V gene TRBV6-6; 9 positions match TRBD1. The length of the CDR3 is 14 residues. Germline CDR1 is MNHNY and CDR2 is SVGAGI (reference sequence). The V and J ends lost 6 bases and 9 bases, in that order; junction bases with no gene match: 9.